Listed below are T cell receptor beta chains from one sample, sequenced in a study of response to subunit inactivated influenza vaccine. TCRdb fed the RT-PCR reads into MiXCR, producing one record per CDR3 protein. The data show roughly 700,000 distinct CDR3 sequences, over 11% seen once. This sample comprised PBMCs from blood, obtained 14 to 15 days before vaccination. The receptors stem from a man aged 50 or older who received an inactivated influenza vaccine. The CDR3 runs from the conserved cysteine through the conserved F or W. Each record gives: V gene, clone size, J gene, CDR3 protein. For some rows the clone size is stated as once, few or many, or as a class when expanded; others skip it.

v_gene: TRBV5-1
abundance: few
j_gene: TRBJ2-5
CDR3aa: CASSPQPGGKETQYF

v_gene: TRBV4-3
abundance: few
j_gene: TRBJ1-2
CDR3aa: CASSQASGLDGYTF

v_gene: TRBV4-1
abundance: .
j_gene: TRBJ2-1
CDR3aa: CASSQENGEQFF

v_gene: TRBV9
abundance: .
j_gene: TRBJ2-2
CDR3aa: CASSGKYRAGGELFF

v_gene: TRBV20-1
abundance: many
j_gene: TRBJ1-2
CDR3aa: CSAGRGRFYGYTF

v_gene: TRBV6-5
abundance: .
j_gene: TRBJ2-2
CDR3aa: CASSYGTATWELFF

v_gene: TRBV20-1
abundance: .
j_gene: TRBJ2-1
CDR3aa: CSARELAARSEQFF

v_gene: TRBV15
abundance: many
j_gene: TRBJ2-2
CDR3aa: CAPWGELFF

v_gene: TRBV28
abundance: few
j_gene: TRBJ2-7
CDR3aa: CASSFHQTYEQYF

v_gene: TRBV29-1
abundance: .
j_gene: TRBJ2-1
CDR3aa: CSGSGRLSYNEQFF

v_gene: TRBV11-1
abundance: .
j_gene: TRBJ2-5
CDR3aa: CASSLATGDRSYHETQYF

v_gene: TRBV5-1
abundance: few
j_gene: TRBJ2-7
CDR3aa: CASALVESSYEQYF

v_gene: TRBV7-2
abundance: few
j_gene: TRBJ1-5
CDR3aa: CASSYDRLSNQPQHF

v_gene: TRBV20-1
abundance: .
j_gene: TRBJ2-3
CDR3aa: CSALKGGGTDTQYF

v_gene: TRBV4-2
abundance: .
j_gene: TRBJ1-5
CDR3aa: CASSQESGWSQPQHF

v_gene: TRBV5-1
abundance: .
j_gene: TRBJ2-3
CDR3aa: CASSSGGTNFYTDTQYF

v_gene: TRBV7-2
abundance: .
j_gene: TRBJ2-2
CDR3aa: CASSFHQGGTGELFF

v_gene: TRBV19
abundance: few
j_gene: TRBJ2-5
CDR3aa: CASNSLAGARETQYF